This T cell receptor beta chain was observed in a study of blood T cell repertoires in COVID-19. Turning to the study itself: Samples came from the United States, Italy and Spain, spanning acute and convalescent COVID-19. Sample material is recorded as cDNA or gDNA derived from T cells, B-cell-depleted T cells, or PBMCs.

Recruits, aged roughly 18 to 89 years, lived in 24 US areas. Grouping used clinical history reported by participants in a survey and questionnaire. Germline V gives CDR1 KGHDR, CDR2 SFDVKD. Germline trimming cut 3 bases from V and 5 bases from J; bases unmatched to any gene: 4. The CDR3 totals 14 residues. TCRdb's table, derived via immunoSEQ multiplex PCR, lists solely in-frame clones and lacks some. This table has approximately 250,000 clones, around 89% appearing once. This TCR was recovered from a woman in her thirties or forties with acute COVID-19. The rearrangement joins TRBV24-1 to TRBJ1-2; 8 positions agree with TRBD1. The sequenced material came from PBMCs or T cells enriched from blood (not recorded which). The CDR3 nucleotides are TGTGCCACCAGTGATCACAGGGGGGAATATGGCTACACCTTC. Protein product: CATSDHRGEYGYTF.